Below, 23 T cell receptor beta chains from the same sample are listed, as sequenced in a study of cytomegalovirus exposure and HLA in healthy donors. The PCR used 60 Vbeta and 13 Jbeta primers. Profiling relied on immunoSEQ multiplex PCR, and the TCRdb table lists in-frame clones only, not all of them. The data show about 110,000 clones, about three quarters seen once. The sequenced sample was PBMCs. The receptors stem from a woman in her fifties or sixties in good health and CMV-seropositive.

With regard to this clone: This probably arose from a read error, given a far larger clone one base away. Other nucleotide sequences in the sample specify the same CDR3. V and J are TRBV7-9 and TRBJ2-7; TRBD1 agrees at 8 bases. Germline V gives CDR1 SEHNR, CDR2 FQNEAQ (reference sequence). The CDR3 consists of 14 residues. J was trimmed by 3 bases and V by 5 bases; bases with no gene match: 6. In DNA, the CDR3 is TGTGCCAGCAGCCCCCGGGGACAGGTCTACGAGCAGTACTTC. Its protein product is CASSPRGQVYEQYF. The full variable domain, completed using reference TRBV7-9 and TRBJ2-7, is DTGVSQNPRHKITKRGQNVTFRCDPISEHNRLYWYRQTLGQGPEFLTYFQNEAQLEKSRLLSDRFSAERPKGSFSTLEIQRTEQGDSAMYLCASSPRGQVYEQYFGPGTRLTVT.

V and J are TRBV19 and TRBJ1-4; no clear D. The germline V gene encodes CDR1 LNHDA and CDR2 SQIVND (reference sequence). This CDR3 has 15 amino acids. Trimming stripped 7 bases from V and 1 base from J, with 13 bases between. CDR3 nucleotide sequence: TGTGCCAGTAAAGACATCCCGGTAACTAATGAAAAACTGTTTTTT. Residues: CASKDIPVTNEKLFF. The full variable domain, its missing parts supplied by reference TRBV19 and TRBJ1-4, is DGGITQSPKYLFRKEGQNVTLSCEQNLNHDAMYWYRQDPGQGLRLIYYSQIVNDFQKGDIAEGYSVSREKKESFPLTVTSAQKNPTAFYLCASKDIPVTNEKLFFGSGTQLSVL.

V usage is TRBV28 and J usage is TRBJ1-4; possible D gene TRBD1, 6 bases. Germline CDR1 is MDHEN and CDR2 is SYDVKM. The V gene lost 7 bases and the J gene lost 6 bases, with 18 bases spanning the gap. The CDR3 is 15 amino acids. The CDR3 reads CASTPTRGAYEKLFF. In DNA, the CDR3 is TGTGCCAGCACCCCTACCAGGGGCGCGTATGAAAAACTGTTTTTT.

This clone was seen only once. This chain joins TRBV7-2 and TRBJ2-6, with no clear D. This CDR3 contains 16 residues. V lost 2 bases and J 4 bases, leaving 12 bases between the germline ends. Per germline, CDR1 SGHTA and CDR2 FQGNSA. CDR3 loop: CASSLHQAIGANVLTF. The CDR3 nucleotides are TGTGCCAGCAGCTTACACCAGGCGATCGGGGCCAACGTCCTGACTTTC.

This chain connects TRBV18 to TRBJ2-1, with D tentatively TRBD1 (6 bases). CDR1 KGHSH and CDR2 LQKENI come from the germline V gene. CDR3 size: 13 residues. Trimming cost V 3 bases and J 4 bases, with 7 bases left between them. The DNA of the CDR3 is TGTGCCAGCTCACCTACAGGGTACAATGAGCAGTTCTTC. Its protein is CASSPTGYNEQFF. Full variable domain (rest looked up from reference TRBV18 and TRBJ2-1): NAGVMQNPRHLVRRRGQEARLRCSPMKGHSHVYWYRQLPEEGLKFMVYLQKENIIDESGMPKERFSAEFPKEGPSILRIQQVVRGDSAAYFCASSPTGYNEQFFGPGTRLTVL.

The J gene is TRBJ2-2, the V gene TRBV5-4; D might be TRBD1 (6 bases). The V gene's germline CDR1 is SGHNT and CDR2 YYREEE (reference sequence). The CDR3 runs 15 residues. Trimming cost V 4 bases and J 0 bases, with 10 bases left between them. The CDR3 spells CASSRRTANTGELFF. The DNA for the CDR3 is TGTGCCAGCAGCCGCCGGACAGCGAACACCGGGGAGCTGTTTTTT.

The V call is TRBV6-5, the J call TRBJ1-2; D unresolved. V was shortened by 0 bases and J by 1 base, with 6 bases between the two germline ends. Germline values: CDR1 MNHEY, CDR2 SVGAGI. The CDR3 spans 14 residues. In DNA, the CDR3 is TGTGCCAGCAGTTACTCGGGCAGTAACTATGGCTACACCTTC. Translation gives CASSYSGSNYGYTF.

This clone was seen just once. V and J are TRBV4-1 and TRBJ1-1, with 7 bases fitting TRBD1. Trimming took 0 bases from V and 4 from J; bases not matched to a gene: 2. The CDR3 sequence is 14 residues long. Germline V gives CDR1 MGHRA, CDR2 YSYEKL. The CDR3 spells CASSQERGLTEAFF. In DNA form, the CDR3 reads TGCGCCAGCAGCCAAGAAAGGGGGCTCACTGAAGCTTTCTTT.

The CDR3 nucleotides are TGTGCCAGCAGCCTGGAGGGAAGAGTTAATTCACCCCTCCACTTT. This gives the protein CASSLEGRVNSPLHF. The chain joins TRBV7-3 to TRBJ1-6; D remains unclear. This CDR3 region has 15 residues. Germline V lookup: CDR1 SGHTA, CDR2 FQGTGA. V lost 5 bases, J lost 6 bases, and 14 bases lay in between.

This clone was recorded only once. This chain links TRBV4-1 with TRBJ2-1, with 8 bases fitting TRBD2. V shed 2 bases, J shed 3 bases, and the junction held 9 bases outside the gene matches. This CDR3 region has 17 residues. Germline CDR1 MGHRA, CDR2 YSYEKL. The CDR3 spells CASSQLPGGAYYNEQFF. The DNA for the CDR3 is TGCGCCAGCAGCCAACTACCGGGGGGGGCTTACTACAATGAGCAGTTCTTC.

The chain recombines TRBV27 with TRBJ1-2; 8 nucleotides match TRBD1. Trimming took 6 bases from V and 4 from J; bases not matched to a gene: 7. This CDR3 contains 14 residues. Germline CDR1 reads MNHEY; CDR2 reads SMNVEV (reference sequence). For the CDR3, the DNA is TGTGCCAGCAGGGCGGACAGGGCGGGCTATGGCTACACCTTC. It translates to CASRADRAGYGYTF.

The CDR3 sequence: CASSIGRNTEAFF. CDR3 DNA: TGTGCCAGCAGCATAGGTCGGAACACTGAAGCTTTCTTT. The J gene is TRBJ1-1, the V gene TRBV11-3, with D unclear. Germline V gene sequence: CDR1 SGHNT, CDR2 YENEEA. This CDR3 comprises 13 residues. Between the trimmed V and J ends, which lost 5 bases and 1 base, there was a span of 8 bases.

The chain has TRBV14 and TRBJ2-3; 8 bases fit TRBD2. CDR1 and CDR2 (germline): SGHDN, FVKESK. V lost 4 bases, J lost 0 bases, and 6 bases stayed unmatched. The CDR3 is made up of 16 amino acids. CDR3 region: CASSLRAGASTDTQYF. CDR3 nucleotides: TGTGCCAGCAGCCTTCGAGCGGGGGCTAGCACAGATACGCAGTATTTT.

V gene TRBV5-4 combines with J gene TRBJ2-1, with D possibly being TRBD2 (5 bases). This CDR3 region has 16 residues. V lost 5 bases and J 0 bases, leaving 15 bases between the germline ends. Germline lookup yields CDR1 SGHNT and CDR2 YYREEE (reference sequence). CDR3 DNA sequence: TGTGCCAGCAGTTTAAGCGGAGATAGCTCCTACAATGAGCAGTTCTTC. Translating it yields CASSLSGDSSYNEQFF.

This clone was counted between two and nine times. This chain uses TRBV9 with TRBJ2-1, with D tentatively TRBD2 (6 bases). CDR3 length equals 11 residues. The V end was cut by 3 bases, the J end by 10 bases, with 8 bases between. From germline, CDR1 is SGDLS and CDR2 YYNGEE. This CDR3 reads CASSASEEQFF. Written as DNA, the CDR3 is TGTGCCAGCAGCGCTAGCGAGGAGCAGTTCTTC.

The chain's CDR3 is CASSFADRVNYGYTF. CDR3 nucleotide sequence: TGTGCCAGCAGCTTCGCCGACAGGGTGAACTATGGCTACACCTTC. J is TRBJ1-2 and V is TRBV7-2; 7 bases align to TRBD1. This CDR3 has 15 residues. The germline gives CDR1 SGHTA, CDR2 FQGNSA. V gave up 3 bases and J gave up 2 bases; unmatched junction bases: 6.

The rearrangement uses TRBV7-2 and TRBJ1-6; 8 positions match TRBD1. Germline V gene lookup returns CDR1 SGHTA and CDR2 FQGNSA. The CDR3 sequence is 15 residues long. V lost 5 bases to trimming and J lost 10 bases; unmatched junction nucleotides: 10. CDR3 loop: CASSERQGWRSPLHF. CDR3 DNA: TGTGCCAGCAGCGAGAGACAGGGGTGGCGATCACCCCTCCACTTT. Together with reference TRBV7-2 and TRBJ1-6, the CDR3 gives the full variable domain: GAGVSQSPSNKVTEKGKDVELRCDPISGHTALYWYRQSLGQGLEFLIYFQGNSAPDKSGLPSDRFSAERTGGSVSTLTIQRTQQEDSAVYLCASSERQGWRSPLHFGNGTRLTVT.

The chain is built from TRBV4-1 and TRBJ1-2, with TRBD1 identical over 7 bases. Germline V gives CDR1 MGHRA, CDR2 YSYEKL. This CDR3 contains 12 residues. V shed 8 bases and J 4 bases; nucleotides not matched to a gene: 4. As DNA, the CDR3 is TGCGCCAGCCGCGGACAGGTCTATGGCTACACCTTC. Translation gives CASRGQVYGYTF.

For the CDR3, the DNA is TGTGCCAGCAGGAGCGGACAGGGGAGGAATCAGCCCCAGCATTTT. Encoded protein: CASRSGQGRNQPQHF. The chain uses TRBV6-1 and TRBJ1-5; 9 bases align to TRBD1. The CDR3 is 15 residues long. Unmatched junction bases numbered 7, after V lost 6 bases and J lost 4 bases. The germline V gene encodes CDR1 MNHNS and CDR2 SASEGT.

This rearrangement joins TRBV6-1 to TRBJ2-4, with TRBD1 as a possible D gene (5 bases). V was shortened by 6 bases and J by 10 bases, with 13 bases between the two germline ends. This CDR3 region has 12 residues. The germline gives CDR1 MNHNS, CDR2 SASEGT. CDR3 amino acids: CASRTVSSIQYF. The CDR3 DNA reads TGTGCCAGCAGGACAGTAAGCTCAATTCAGTACTTC.

This clone was observed at least ten times. CDR3: CASSTLWRGVGEQFF. CDR3 DNA sequence: TGTGCCAGCAGTACCCTTTGGCGGGGGGTAGGCGAGCAGTTCTTC. V usage is TRBV27 and J usage is TRBJ2-1, with 8 positions matching TRBD2. This CDR3 contains 15 residues. In germline, CDR1 is MNHEY, CDR2 SMNVEV (reference sequence). The J segment lost 10 bases and the V segment lost 5 bases, leaving 13 bases of the junction unmatched.

The CDR3 region has the DNA TGTGCCAGCAGCCCCGGACTAGCGGGGGATCCCTGGTCCTACAATGAGCAGTTCTTC. This translates into CASSPGLAGDPWSYNEQFF. The V and J genes are TRBV14 and TRBJ2-1; 13 bases align to TRBD2. Trimming at V came to 4 bases and at J to 1 base, leaving 10 bases not matched to a gene. The germline gives CDR1 SGHDN, CDR2 FVKESK. The CDR3 spans 19 residues.

This clone was recorded a few times. The chain has TRBV14 and TRBJ2-1; D ambiguous. The CDR3 runs 13 residues. V lost 4 bases, J lost 2 bases, and 6 bases lay in between. Germline-derived CDR1 and CDR2 are SGHDN and FVKESK. The CDR3 DNA sequence: TGTGCCAGCAGCCCACTACCCTACAATGAGCAGTTCTTC. Its protein product is CASSPLPYNEQFF.